This is a list of T cell receptor beta chains from one sample in a study of blood T cell repertoires in COVID-19. Some clones are missing from TCRdb's copy, which holds only in-frame ones; the method was immunoSEQ multiplex PCR. The table lists more than 200,000 clones, approximately 86% of them singletons. The sample comprised peripheral blood. These receptors all stem from a man between 25 and 39 years old with active or convalescent COVID-19. The CDR3 runs from the conserved cysteine through the conserved F or W. The order of the fields is V gene, CDR3 length, CDR3 protein.

v_gene: TRBV12-5
len: 13
CDR3aa: CASGSPGVYGYTF

v_gene: TRBV7-9
len: 14
CDR3aa: CASSPRDRGHGYTF

v_gene: TRBV5-6
len: 16
CDR3aa: CASSLAARGGFYEQYF

v_gene: TRBV5-4
len: 17
CDR3aa: CASSSGGAGTPPMALHF

v_gene: TRBV7-2
len: 17
CDR3aa: CASSLGVGGGRRETQYF

v_gene: TRBV7-3
len: 17
CDR3aa: CASSFGTGSSGANVLTF

v_gene: TRBV7-9
len: 17
CDR3aa: CASSSSPGTGSRQTQYF

v_gene: TRBV7-3
len: 16
CDR3aa: CASSRQGAYLRYGYTF

v_gene: TRBV18
len: 16
CDR3aa: CASSPPGQDPNYGYTF

v_gene: TRBV6-5
len: 13
CDR3aa: CASSRTVTEKLFF

v_gene: TRBV6-4
len: 11
CDR3aa: CANPTTGLEYF

v_gene: TRBV6-5
len: 15
CDR3aa: CASRKTGSGYNEQFF

v_gene: TRBV5-6
len: 14
CDR3aa: CASSSGTLGSPLHF

v_gene: TRBV4-2
len: 15
CDR3aa: CASNQDIRATDTQYF

v_gene: TRBV4-3
len: 12
CDR3aa: CASSHRQGTAFF

v_gene: TRBV11-2
len: 11
CDR3aa: CASSHAYEAFF

v_gene: TRBV6-1
len: 18
CDR3aa: CASREKTGSDRTQETQYF

v_gene: TRBV6-5
len: 15
CDR3aa: CASRSLDRVGEKLFF